Following are 22 T cell receptor beta chains from one sample sequenced in a study of blood T cell repertoires in COVID-19. The assay was immunoSEQ multiplex PCR, and TCRdb's table has in-frame clones only and misses some. This table has hundreds of thousands of clones, around 89% appearing once. The specimen was peripheral blood. Every receptor here comes from a woman younger than 45 with COVID-19, enrolled during active disease.

This rearrangement joins TRBV5-6 to TRBJ2-7; D is ambiguous. Trimming pared 3 bases from V and 3 bases from J, leaving 13 bases between. CDR1 and CDR2 from the germline V gene are SGHDT and YYEEEE. The CDR3 has 14 amino acids. CDR3 nucleotides: TGTGCCAGCAGCTCTATCCGACAAGACTACGAGCAGTACGTC. As protein: CASSSIRQDYEQYV.

This clone appeared a single time. The rearrangement joins TRBV19 to TRBJ2-3; a possible D gene is TRBD1 (6 bases). Trimming removed 5 bases at V and 2 bases at J, with 14 bases between. The CDR3 spans 15 residues. Germline V gene lookup returns CDR1 LNHDA and CDR2 SQIVND (reference sequence). CDR3 sequence: CASSVSQGPTDTQYF. Here the CDR3 DNA reads TGTGCCAGTAGTGTCTCACAGGGCCCCACAGATACGCAGTATTTT. Looking up the rest from reference TRBV19 and TRBJ2-3 gives the full variable domain: DGGITQSPKYLFRKEGQNVTLSCEQNLNHDAMYWYRQDPGQGLRLIYYSQIVNDFQKGDIAEGYSVSREKKESFPLTVTSAQKNPTAFYLCASSVSQGPTDTQYFGPGTRLTVL.

CDR3 nucleotides: TGTGCCACATCTTACAGCGGGGGGAGGGCAGATACGCAGTATTTT. This gives the protein CATSYSGGRADTQYF. The chain couples TRBV27 to TRBJ2-3; 9 bases align to TRBD2. CDR1 is MNHEY, CDR2 SMNVEV, per germline (reference sequence). CDR3 size: 15 residues. After removal of 10 bases from V and 4 bases from J, the junction contained 12 bases not matched to a gene.

The chain combines TRBV11-3 with TRBJ2-1; possible D gene TRBD2, 6 bases. The CDR3 is 11 residues long. Germline lookup yields CDR1 SGHNT and CDR2 YENEEA. The V gene lost 0 bases and the J gene lost 15 bases, with 9 bases spanning the gap. The DNA for the CDR3 is TGTGCCAGCAGCTTAGACCGGGGGAGGTTCTTC. This sequence encodes CASSLDRGRFF.

The chain combines TRBV10-3 with TRBJ2-2; TRBD1 is a possible D gene (6 bases). V was trimmed by 2 bases and J by 1 base, leaving 11 bases between them. Germline V gene sequence: CDR1 ENHRY, CDR2 SYGVKD. CDR3 length equals 16 residues. The CDR3 region has the DNA TGTGCCATCAGTGAGAGGAGGACAGAGAACACCGGGGAGCTGTTTTTT. This encodes CAISERRTENTGELFF.

V gene TRBV5-1 combines with J gene TRBJ2-3; TRBD2 matches 15 bases. Germline CDR1 and CDR2: SGHRS and YFSETQ. Trimming removed 0 bases from V and 0 bases from J; junction bases left unmatched: 5. There are 19 residues in the CDR3. CDR3 coding DNA: TGCGCCAGCAGCTTGGACGGACTAGCGGGAGGGGATAGCACAGATACGCAGTATTTT. The encoded protein is CASSLDGLAGGDSTDTQYF. The variable domain in full, with the rest retrieved from reference TRBV5-1 and TRBJ2-3, is KAGVTQTPRYLIKTRGQQVTLSCSPISGHRSVSWYQQTPGQGLQFLFEYFSETQRNKGNFPGRFSGRQFSNSRSEMNVSTLELGDSALYLCASSLDGLAGGDSTDTQYFGPGTRLTVL.

V usage is TRBV28 and J usage is TRBJ2-7, with TRBD1 matching 8 bases. Losses at the gene ends were 3 bases for V and 2 bases for J; bases not matched to a gene: 9. Germline loops: CDR1 MDHEN, CDR2 SYDVKM. This CDR3 spans 16 amino acids. The CDR3: CASSFLPGQGTYEQYF. DNA of the CDR3: TGTGCCAGCAGTTTCTTACCCGGACAGGGTACCTACGAGCAGTACTTC.

This clone came up once. V gene TRBV2 combines with J gene TRBJ1-2; TRBD1 might be the D (5 bases). V lost 4 bases and J lost 2, with 17 bases in between. Per germline, CDR1 SNHLY and CDR2 FYNNEI. There are 16 residues in the CDR3. The CDR3 loop is CASSAHHNGGNYGYTF. The CDR3 nucleotides are TGTGCCAGCAGTGCACACCACAACGGGGGGAACTATGGCTACACCTTC.

The genes are TRBV3-1 (or the pseudogene TRBV3-2) and TRBJ2-3, with D possibly being TRBD2 (6 bases). The CDR3 runs to 16 residues. Germline CDR1 reads LGHDT; CDR2 reads YNNKEL (reference sequence). Trimming took 4 bases from V and 2 from J, leaving 16 bases between them. The CDR3 protein is CASSPSTGLPTDTQYF. The CDR3 DNA sequence: TGTGCCAGCAGCCCTTCAACGGGACTTCCCACAGATACGCAGTATTTT.

This clone appeared a single time. The rearrangement joins TRBV11-2 to TRBJ2-1, with 14 bases identical to TRBD2. The CDR3 is made up of 15 amino acids. V lost 8 bases and J lost 7; bases outside the gene matches: 7. CDR1 is SGHAT and CDR2 is FQNNGV in the germline V gene. The CDR3 sequence: CASASGLAGVNEQFF. Here the CDR3 DNA reads TGTGCCAGCGCCTCGGGACTAGCGGGAGTAAATGAGCAGTTCTTC.

The V gene is TRBV5-1, the J gene TRBJ2-7; 7 positions match TRBD2. Germline-derived CDR1 and CDR2 are SGHRS and YFSETQ. The J segment lost 2 bases and the V segment lost 0 bases, leaving 8 bases of the junction unmatched. The CDR3 extends over 16 amino acids. The CDR3 DNA reads as TGCGCCAGCAGCTTGGGGCAAGCGGGGCCCACCTACGAGCAGTACTTC. Translated, it gives CASSLGQAGPTYEQYF.

V is TRBV5-1 and J is TRBJ2-7, with TRBD1 identical over 8 bases. Trimming cost V 4 bases and J 0 bases; bases outside gene matches: 12. CDR1 is SGHRS, CDR2 YFSETQ, per germline. The CDR3 consists of 17 residues. The CDR3 DNA is TGCGCCAGCAGCACCGGGGCGGGGACAGGTAGCTCCTACGAGCAGTACTTC. Amino acids: CASSTGAGTGSSYEQYF.

J is TRBJ2-7 and V is TRBV28; D may be TRBD2 (6 bases). This CDR3 spans 14 amino acids. The V end lost 5 bases, the J end lost 0 bases, and 11 bases lay between the germline ends. From germline, CDR1 is MDHEN and CDR2 SYDVKM. The CDR3 bases are TGTGCCAGCAGTCCCCTCGGGGGCTCCTACGAGCAGTACGTC. It codes for CASSPLGGSYEQYV.

The chain couples TRBV19 to TRBJ1-5; 12 bases map to TRBD1. V lost 6 bases, J lost 4 bases, and 7 bases stayed unmatched. This CDR3 is 16 amino acids long. Germline-derived CDR1 and CDR2 are LNHDA and SQIVND (reference sequence). CDR3 residues: CASSNLGQGANQPQHF. In DNA form, the CDR3 reads TGTGCCAGTAGCAACCTGGGACAGGGGGCGAATCAGCCCCAGCATTTT. Together with reference TRBV19 and TRBJ1-5, the CDR3 gives the full variable domain: DGGITQSPKYLFRKEGQNVTLSCEQNLNHDAMYWYRQDPGQGLRLIYYSQIVNDFQKGDIAEGYSVSREKKESFPLTVTSAQKNPTAFYLCASSNLGQGANQPQHFGDGTRLSIL.

This clone was counted once. The chain uses TRBV19 and TRBJ2-5; 8 nucleotides align to TRBD1. The CDR3 is 17 residues long. CDR1 is LNHDA and CDR2 is SQIVND in the germline V gene (reference sequence). With 4 bases clipped from V and 2 bases from J, the junction kept 12 bases outside the gene matches. The CDR3 sequence is CASSNTGTGFPQETQYF. The CDR3 nucleotides read TGTGCCAGTAGTAACACCGGGACAGGCTTCCCTCAAGAGACCCAGTACTTC.

The rearrangement joins TRBV27 to TRBJ2-7; 8 bases match TRBD1. From germline, CDR1 is MNHEY and CDR2 SMNVEV (reference sequence). The length of the CDR3 is 19 residues. The junction had 21 bases not matched to a gene; V was cut back by 2 bases and J by 6 bases. The CDR3 bases are TGTGCCAGCAGTTTAAAACCCCCAGACCGGACAGGGTGGTTGGGCGAGCAGTACTTC. Its translation: CASSLKPPDRTGWLGEQYF.

The chain uses TRBV24-1 and TRBJ2-3; TRBD2 agrees at 7 bases. The CDR3 is 14 amino acids. V dropped 5 bases and J dropped 0; count of bases not matched to a gene: 1. Germline V gene sequence: CDR1 KGHDR, CDR2 SFDVKD. For the CDR3, the DNA is TGTGCCACCAGTGGACTAGCTAGCACAGATACGCAGTATTTT. This gives the protein CATSGLASTDTQYF.

This clone was seen a handful of times. The chain employs TRBV7-2 and TRBJ2-1; 7 bases are shared with TRBD1. This CDR3 has 16 amino acids. Per the germline V gene, CDR1 is SGHTA and CDR2 is FQGNSA. V lost 5 bases and J lost 6; bases outside the gene matches: 13. CDR3 loop: CASSLSGTALLNEQFF. CDR3 nucleotide sequence: TGTGCCAGCAGCCTATCCGGGACAGCCCTCCTCAATGAGCAGTTCTTC.

The chain couples TRBV30 to TRBJ2-1, with 8 bases fitting TRBD2. V lost 0 bases and J lost 8; bases outside the gene matches: 12. The CDR3 has 16 amino acids. The germline gives CDR1 GTSNPN, CDR2 SVGIG (reference sequence). For the CDR3, the DNA is TGTGCCTGGAGTGTAATACTAGCGGCAGATCTGTATGAGCAGTTCTTC. It codes for CAWSVILAADLYEQFF.

This clone showed up just once. The genes are TRBV21-1 and TRBJ2-5; the D call in the table, TRBD1, was not verified against the DNA. TRBV21-1 is assigned pseudogene status. The CDR3 has 20 residues. The CDR3 loop reads CASSKADRDRPVGAPETQYF. The CDR3 DNA is TGTGCCAGCAGCAAAGCCGACAGGGATCGTCCCGTCGGGGCACCGGAGACCCAGTACTTC.

The J gene is TRBJ2-7, the V gene TRBV6-5; tentatively, D is TRBD1 (6 bases). The germline gives CDR1 MNHEY, CDR2 SVGAGI. Trimming removed 7 bases from V and 4 bases from J, with 20 bases in between. This CDR3 has 15 amino acids. CDR3 sequence: CASTQGGGGEYEQYF. DNA for the CDR3: TGTGCCAGCACACAAGGGGGTGGTGGGGAGTACGAGCAGTACTTC.

The V call is TRBV7-6, the J call TRBJ2-7; 9 nucleotides match TRBD1. This CDR3 contains 15 residues. The germline gives CDR1 SGHVS, CDR2 FNYEAQ. Trimming at V came to 5 bases and at J to 3 bases, leaving 8 bases not matched to a gene. Here the CDR3 DNA reads TGTGCCAGCAGCGGGGGACAGGGTCCGGTCTACGAGCAGTACGTC. Translating it yields CASSGGQGPVYEQYV.